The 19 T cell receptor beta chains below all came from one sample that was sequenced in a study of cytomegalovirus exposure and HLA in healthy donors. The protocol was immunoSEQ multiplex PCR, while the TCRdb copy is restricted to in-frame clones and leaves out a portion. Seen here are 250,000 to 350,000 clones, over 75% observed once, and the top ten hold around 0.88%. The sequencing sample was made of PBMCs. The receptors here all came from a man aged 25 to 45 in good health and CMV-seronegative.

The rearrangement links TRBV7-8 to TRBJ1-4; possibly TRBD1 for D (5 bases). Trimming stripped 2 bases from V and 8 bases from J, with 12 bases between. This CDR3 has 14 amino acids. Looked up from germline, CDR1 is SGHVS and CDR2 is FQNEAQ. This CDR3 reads CASSLLAKGEKLFF. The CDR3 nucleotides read TGTGCCAGCAGCTTATTGGCAAAGGGGGAAAAACTGTTTTTT.

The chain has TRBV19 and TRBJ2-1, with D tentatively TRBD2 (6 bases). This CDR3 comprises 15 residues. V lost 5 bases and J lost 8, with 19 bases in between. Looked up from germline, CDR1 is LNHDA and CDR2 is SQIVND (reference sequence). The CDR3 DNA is TGTGCCAGTAGTTTCTCCAGGGTGGAGGGCGATGAGCAGTTCTTC. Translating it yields CASSFSRVEGDEQFF. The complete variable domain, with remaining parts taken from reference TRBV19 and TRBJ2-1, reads DGGITQSPKYLFRKEGQNVTLSCEQNLNHDAMYWYRQDPGQGLRLIYYSQIVNDFQKGDIAEGYSVSREKKESFPLTVTSAQKNPTAFYLCASSFSRVEGDEQFFGPGTRLTVL.

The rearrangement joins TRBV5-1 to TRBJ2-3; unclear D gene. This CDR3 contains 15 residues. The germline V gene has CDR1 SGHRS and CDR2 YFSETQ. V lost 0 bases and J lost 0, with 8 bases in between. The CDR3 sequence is CASSLGARSTDTQYF. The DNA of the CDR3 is TGCGCCAGCAGCTTGGGGGCAAGGAGCACAGATACGCAGTATTTT.

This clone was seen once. This CDR3 reads CASSRAGTGGTEAFF. CDR3 in DNA: TGTGCCAGCAGTCGCGCCGGGACAGGGGGGACTGAAGCTTTCTTT. V usage is TRBV5-4 and J usage is TRBJ1-1, with 11 bases lining up with TRBD1. The CDR3 is made up of 15 amino acids. J gave up 5 bases and V 5 bases, and 8 bases lay outside the gene matches. The germline V gene has CDR1 SGHNT and CDR2 YYREEE (reference sequence).

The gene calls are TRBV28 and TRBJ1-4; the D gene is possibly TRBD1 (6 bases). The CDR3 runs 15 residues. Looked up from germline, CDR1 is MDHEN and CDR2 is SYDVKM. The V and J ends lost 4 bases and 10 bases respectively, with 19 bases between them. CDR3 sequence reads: CASSSTQGLRRKLFF. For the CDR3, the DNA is TGTGCCAGCAGTTCTACCCAGGGGCTCCGAAGAAAACTGTTTTTT.

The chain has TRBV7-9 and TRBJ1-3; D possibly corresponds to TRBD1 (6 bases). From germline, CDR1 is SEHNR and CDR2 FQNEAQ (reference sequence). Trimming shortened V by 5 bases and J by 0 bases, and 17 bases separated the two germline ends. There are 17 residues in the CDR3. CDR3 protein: CASSPWGHQSSGNTIYF. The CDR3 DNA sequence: TGTGCCAGCAGCCCCTGGGGACACCAATCCTCTGGAAACACCATATATTTT. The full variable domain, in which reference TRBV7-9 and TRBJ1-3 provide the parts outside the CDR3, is DTGVSQNPRHKITKRGQNVTFRCDPISEHNRLYWYRQTLGQGPEFLTYFQNEAQLEKSRLLSDRFSAERPKGSFSTLEIQRTEQGDSAMYLCASSPWGHQSSGNTIYFGEGSWLTVV.

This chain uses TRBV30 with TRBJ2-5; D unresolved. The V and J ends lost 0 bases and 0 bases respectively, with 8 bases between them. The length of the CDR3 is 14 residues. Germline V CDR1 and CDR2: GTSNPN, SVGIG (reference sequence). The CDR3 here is CAWSVGRYQETQYF. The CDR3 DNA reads TGTGCCTGGAGTGTAGGCAGGTACCAAGAGACCCAGTACTTC.

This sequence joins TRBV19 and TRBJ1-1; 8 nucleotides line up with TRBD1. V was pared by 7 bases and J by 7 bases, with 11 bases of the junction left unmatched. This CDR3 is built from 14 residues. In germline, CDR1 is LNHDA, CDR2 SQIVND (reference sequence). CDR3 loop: CASKTGDLRGEAFF. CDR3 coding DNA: TGTGCCAGTAAGACAGGGGACTTGAGGGGTGAAGCTTTCTTT.

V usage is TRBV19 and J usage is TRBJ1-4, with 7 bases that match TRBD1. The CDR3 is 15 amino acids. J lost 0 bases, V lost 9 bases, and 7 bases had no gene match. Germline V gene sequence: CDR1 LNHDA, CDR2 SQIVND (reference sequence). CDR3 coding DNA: TGTGCCAGCAGGCGCGGACAGGCAACTAATGAAAAACTGTTTTTT. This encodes CASRRGQATNEKLFF.

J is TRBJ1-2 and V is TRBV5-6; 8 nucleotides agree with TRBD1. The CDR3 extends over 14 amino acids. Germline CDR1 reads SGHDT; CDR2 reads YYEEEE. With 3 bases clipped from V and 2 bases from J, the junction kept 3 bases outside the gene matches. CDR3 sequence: CASSWGQANYGYTF. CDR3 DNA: TGTGCCAGCAGCTGGGGACAGGCGAACTATGGCTACACCTTC.

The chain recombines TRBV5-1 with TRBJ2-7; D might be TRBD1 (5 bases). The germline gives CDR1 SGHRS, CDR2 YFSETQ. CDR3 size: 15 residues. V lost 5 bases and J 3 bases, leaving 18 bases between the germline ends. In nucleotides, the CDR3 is TGCGCCAGCAGACCCACGCTAGGGGATCACTACGAGCAGTACTTC. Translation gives CASRPTLGDHYEQYF.

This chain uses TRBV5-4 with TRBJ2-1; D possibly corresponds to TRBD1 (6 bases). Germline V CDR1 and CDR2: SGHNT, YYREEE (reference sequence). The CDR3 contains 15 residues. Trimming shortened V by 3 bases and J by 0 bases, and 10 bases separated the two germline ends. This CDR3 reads CASSSTGSSYNEQFF. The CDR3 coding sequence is TGTGCCAGCAGCTCAACAGGGAGCTCCTACAATGAGCAGTTCTTC.

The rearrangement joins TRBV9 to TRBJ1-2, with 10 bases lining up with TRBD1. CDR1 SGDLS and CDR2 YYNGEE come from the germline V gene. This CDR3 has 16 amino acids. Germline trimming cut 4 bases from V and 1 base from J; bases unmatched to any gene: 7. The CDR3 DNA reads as TGTGCCAGCAGCCCCATGGGGGACAGGGGTAACTATGGCTACACCTTC. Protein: CASSPMGDRGNYGYTF. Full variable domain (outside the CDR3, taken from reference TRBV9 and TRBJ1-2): DSGVTQTPKHLITATGQRVTLRCSPRSGDLSVYWYQQSLDQGLQFLIQYYNGEERAKGNILERFSAQQFPDLHSELNLSSLELGDSALYFCASSPMGDRGNYGYTFGSGTRLTVV.

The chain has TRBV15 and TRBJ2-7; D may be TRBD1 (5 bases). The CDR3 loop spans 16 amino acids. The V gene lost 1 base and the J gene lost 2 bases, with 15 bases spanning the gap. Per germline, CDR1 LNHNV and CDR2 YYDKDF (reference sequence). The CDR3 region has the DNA TGTGCCACCAGCAGAGGGTCCAGGGCGGTGACCTACGAGCAGTACTTC. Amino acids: CATSRGSRAVTYEQYF.

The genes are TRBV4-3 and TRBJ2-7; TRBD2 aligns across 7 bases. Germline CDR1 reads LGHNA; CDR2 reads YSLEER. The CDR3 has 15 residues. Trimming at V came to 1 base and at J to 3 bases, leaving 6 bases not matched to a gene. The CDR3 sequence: CASSQGGLGFYEQYF. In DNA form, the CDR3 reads TGCGCCAGCAGCCAAGGCGGACTAGGATTCTACGAGCAGTACTTC.

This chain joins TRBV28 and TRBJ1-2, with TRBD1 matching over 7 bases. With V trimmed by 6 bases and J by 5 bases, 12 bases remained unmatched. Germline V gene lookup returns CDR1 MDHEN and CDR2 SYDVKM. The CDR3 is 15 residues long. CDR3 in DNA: TGTGCCAGCAGCGGGCCGGGACAGTACTTTTATGGCTACACCTTC. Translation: CASSGPGQYFYGYTF.

The CDR3 protein is CASSPGQDYGYTF. The CDR3 nucleotides are TGCGCCAGCAGTCCGGGACAAGACTATGGCTACACCTTC. The rearrangement uses TRBV10-1 and TRBJ1-2; possible D gene TRBD1, 6 bases. The V gene's germline CDR1 is WNHNN and CDR2 SYGVQD (reference sequence). V dropped 5 bases and J dropped 3 bases, with 10 bases sitting between them. The CDR3 sequence is 13 residues long.

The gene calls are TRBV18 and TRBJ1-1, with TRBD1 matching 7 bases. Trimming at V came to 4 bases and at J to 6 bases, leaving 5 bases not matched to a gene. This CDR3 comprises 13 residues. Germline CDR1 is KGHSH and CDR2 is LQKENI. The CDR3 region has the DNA TGTGCCAGCTCACAGGGGGCGTACTCTGAAGCTTTCTTT. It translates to CASSQGAYSEAFF.

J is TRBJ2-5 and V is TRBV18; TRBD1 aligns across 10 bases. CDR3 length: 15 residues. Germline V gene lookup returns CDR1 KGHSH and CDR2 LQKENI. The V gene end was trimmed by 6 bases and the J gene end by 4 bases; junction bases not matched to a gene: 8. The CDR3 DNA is TGTGCCAGCTCGTCCGGGACAGGGGATGTAGAGACCCAGTACTTC. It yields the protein CASSSGTGDVETQYF.